Following are 12 T cell receptor beta chains from one sample sequenced in a study. A single record per CDR3 protein comes from TCRdb applying MiXCR to the 5' RACE reads. The sample lists 7,300 or so distinct CDR3 sequences, 35% to 45% seen once, with approximately 4.4% in the top ten. Sequencing input: memory CD4+ T cells sorted from blood. Subset here: memory CD4+ T cells, CD4+CD45RO+CD25-. The receptors stem from a female donor with breast cancer.

This clonotype was counted only a few times. This chain links TRBV29-1 with TRBJ2-3; D gene ambiguous. The CDR3 is 14 residues long. The V and J ends lost 3 bases and 6 bases respectively, with 16 bases between them. Germline V CDR1 and CDR2: SQVTM, ANQGSEA. The CDR3 reads CSVESPEMLDTQYF. The CDR3 region has the DNA TGCAGCGTTGAGTCCCCGGAGATGCTGGATACGCAGTATTTT.

The V gene is TRBV27, the J gene TRBJ1-5, with 8 bases aligning to TRBD1. With V trimmed by 5 bases and J by 10 bases, 10 bases remained unmatched. Germline V gene sequence: CDR1 MNHEY, CDR2 SMNVEV (reference sequence). The CDR3 consists of 14 residues. DNA for the CDR3: TGTGCCAGCAGTCTGACAGGGGAGGGGGTACCCCAGCATTTT. It codes for CASSLTGEGVPQHF.

The chain employs TRBV10-3 and TRBJ1-4; D is uncertain. CDR1 is ENHRY and CDR2 is SYGVKD in the germline V gene. The V end was cut by 2 bases, the J end by 0 bases, with 10 bases between. The CDR3 spans 16 residues. The CDR3 sequence is CAISEEAQTTNEKLFF. Written as DNA, the CDR3 is TGTGCCATCAGTGAGGAAGCACAAACAACTAATGAAAAACTGTTTTTT.

This CDR3 reads CASSLTVTSGANVLTF. The CDR3 coding sequence is TGTGCCAGCAGCTTAACAGTGACCTCTGGGGCCAACGTCCTGACTTTC. V and J are TRBV7-6 and TRBJ2-6; no clear D. This CDR3 region has 16 residues. Trimming took 2 bases from V and 0 from J, leaving 8 bases between them. In germline, CDR1 is SGHVS, CDR2 FNYEAQ.

This chain joins TRBV25-1 and TRBJ2-1; 8 nucleotides agree with TRBD2. The germline V gene has CDR1 MGHDK and CDR2 SYGVNS. Trimming cost V 5 bases and J 4 bases; bases outside gene matches: 10. CDR3 length: 16 amino acids. The CDR3 region is CASSISSAGGYNEQFF. The CDR3 DNA reads as TGTGCCAGCAGTATATCCAGCGCGGGAGGTTACAATGAGCAGTTCTTC.

With regard to this clonotype: The limits of the CDR3 on the DNA are not certain, so only TCRdb's listed CDR3 is given. The chain employs TRBV12-3 or TRBV12-4 and TRBJ2-2. Counting both end residues, the CDR3 totals 15 amino acids. This chain's CDR3 is CASSFAGGNTGELSF.

In its sample, this clonotype is medium-sized. The J gene is TRBJ2-2, the V gene TRBV20-1, with a tentative D call TRBD1 (6 bases). Germline loops: CDR1 DFQATT, CDR2 SNEGSKA (reference sequence). Between the trimmed V and J ends, which lost 0 bases and 4 bases, there was a span of 9 bases. This CDR3 has 14 amino acids. CDR3 protein: CSARDRGGTGELFF. The CDR3 region has the DNA TGCAGTGCTAGAGACAGGGGCGGCACCGGGGAGCTGTTTTTT.

This clonotype was counted a few times. The chain combines TRBV5-1 with TRBJ1-5; D gene uncertain. Trimming stripped 0 bases from V and 7 bases from J, with 11 bases between. In germline, CDR1 is SGHRS, CDR2 YFSETQ. The CDR3 is 14 amino acids. CDR3 bases: TGCGCCAGCAGCTTGGGGCAGGTGGACCAGCCCCAGCATTTT. Its translation is CASSLGQVDQPQHF.

This clonotype is labeled medium-sized. The rearrangement joins TRBV12-3 or TRBV12-4 to TRBJ2-3, with 10 bases that match TRBD2. The J segment lost 3 bases and the V segment lost 7 bases, leaving 7 bases of the junction unmatched. The CDR3 has 15 amino acids. CDR3 sequence: CASTSTGLATDTQYF. DNA for the CDR3: TGTGCCAGCACCTCTACGGGACTAGCGACAGATACGCAGTATTTT.

The chain recombines TRBV7-2 with TRBJ1-4; D is unresolved. V was pared by 2 bases and J by 8 bases, with 9 bases between. Germline CDR1 reads SGHTA; CDR2 reads FQGNSA. CDR3 size: 13 residues. CDR3 nucleotides: TGTGCCAGCAGCTTATTGATTGGAGAAAAACTGTTTTTT. It encodes CASSLLIGEKLFF.

The chain joins TRBV20-1 to TRBJ2-1, with 11 bases matching TRBD2. V was clipped by 0 bases and J by 0 bases; unmatched bases: 7. Germline V lookup: CDR1 DFQATT, CDR2 SNEGSKA (reference sequence). This CDR3 has 18 residues. CDR3 sequence: CSARDYRTSGHSYNEQFF. Here the CDR3 DNA reads TGCAGTGCTAGAGATTACAGGACTAGCGGGCACTCCTACAATGAGCAGTTCTTC.

Comment on this clonotype: At one end, the junction sequence differs from germline, possibly due to a read error. The rearrangement joins TRBV7-2 to TRBJ1-1; D is ambiguous. From germline, CDR1 is SGHTA and CDR2 FQGNSA. This CDR3 is built from 14 residues. The CDR3: CASSPLRLGAEALF. CDR3 sequence (DNA): TGTGCCAGCAGCCCCCTACGGTTAGGCGCTGAAGCTCTCTTT.